This TCR beta chain was identified in a study of blood T cell repertoires in COVID-19. Background on the study: Sites in the United States, Italy and Spain provided acute and convalescent COVID-19 samples.

TCRdb's copy holds only in-frame clones and misses some; the assay was immunoSEQ multiplex PCR. The sample includes about 250,000 clones, around 80% of them seen just once. Germline V lookup: CDR1 SGHNT, CDR2 YENEEA. CDR3 length: 15 amino acids. Trimming pared 2 bases from V and 1 base from J, leaving 12 bases between. Individuals drawn from 24 US areas were roughly 18 to 100 years old. The rearrangement links TRBV11-3 to TRBJ2-7, with D possibly TRBD1 on 5 matching bases. This TCR was sampled from a man aged 35 to 55 who had been exposed to COVID-19. Sequenced material: PBMCs or T cells enriched from blood (not recorded which). The CDR3 region is CASSLQGPQSYEQYF. The CDR3 DNA reads as TGTGCCAGCAGCTTACAGGGCCCACAATCCTACGAGCAGTACTTC.